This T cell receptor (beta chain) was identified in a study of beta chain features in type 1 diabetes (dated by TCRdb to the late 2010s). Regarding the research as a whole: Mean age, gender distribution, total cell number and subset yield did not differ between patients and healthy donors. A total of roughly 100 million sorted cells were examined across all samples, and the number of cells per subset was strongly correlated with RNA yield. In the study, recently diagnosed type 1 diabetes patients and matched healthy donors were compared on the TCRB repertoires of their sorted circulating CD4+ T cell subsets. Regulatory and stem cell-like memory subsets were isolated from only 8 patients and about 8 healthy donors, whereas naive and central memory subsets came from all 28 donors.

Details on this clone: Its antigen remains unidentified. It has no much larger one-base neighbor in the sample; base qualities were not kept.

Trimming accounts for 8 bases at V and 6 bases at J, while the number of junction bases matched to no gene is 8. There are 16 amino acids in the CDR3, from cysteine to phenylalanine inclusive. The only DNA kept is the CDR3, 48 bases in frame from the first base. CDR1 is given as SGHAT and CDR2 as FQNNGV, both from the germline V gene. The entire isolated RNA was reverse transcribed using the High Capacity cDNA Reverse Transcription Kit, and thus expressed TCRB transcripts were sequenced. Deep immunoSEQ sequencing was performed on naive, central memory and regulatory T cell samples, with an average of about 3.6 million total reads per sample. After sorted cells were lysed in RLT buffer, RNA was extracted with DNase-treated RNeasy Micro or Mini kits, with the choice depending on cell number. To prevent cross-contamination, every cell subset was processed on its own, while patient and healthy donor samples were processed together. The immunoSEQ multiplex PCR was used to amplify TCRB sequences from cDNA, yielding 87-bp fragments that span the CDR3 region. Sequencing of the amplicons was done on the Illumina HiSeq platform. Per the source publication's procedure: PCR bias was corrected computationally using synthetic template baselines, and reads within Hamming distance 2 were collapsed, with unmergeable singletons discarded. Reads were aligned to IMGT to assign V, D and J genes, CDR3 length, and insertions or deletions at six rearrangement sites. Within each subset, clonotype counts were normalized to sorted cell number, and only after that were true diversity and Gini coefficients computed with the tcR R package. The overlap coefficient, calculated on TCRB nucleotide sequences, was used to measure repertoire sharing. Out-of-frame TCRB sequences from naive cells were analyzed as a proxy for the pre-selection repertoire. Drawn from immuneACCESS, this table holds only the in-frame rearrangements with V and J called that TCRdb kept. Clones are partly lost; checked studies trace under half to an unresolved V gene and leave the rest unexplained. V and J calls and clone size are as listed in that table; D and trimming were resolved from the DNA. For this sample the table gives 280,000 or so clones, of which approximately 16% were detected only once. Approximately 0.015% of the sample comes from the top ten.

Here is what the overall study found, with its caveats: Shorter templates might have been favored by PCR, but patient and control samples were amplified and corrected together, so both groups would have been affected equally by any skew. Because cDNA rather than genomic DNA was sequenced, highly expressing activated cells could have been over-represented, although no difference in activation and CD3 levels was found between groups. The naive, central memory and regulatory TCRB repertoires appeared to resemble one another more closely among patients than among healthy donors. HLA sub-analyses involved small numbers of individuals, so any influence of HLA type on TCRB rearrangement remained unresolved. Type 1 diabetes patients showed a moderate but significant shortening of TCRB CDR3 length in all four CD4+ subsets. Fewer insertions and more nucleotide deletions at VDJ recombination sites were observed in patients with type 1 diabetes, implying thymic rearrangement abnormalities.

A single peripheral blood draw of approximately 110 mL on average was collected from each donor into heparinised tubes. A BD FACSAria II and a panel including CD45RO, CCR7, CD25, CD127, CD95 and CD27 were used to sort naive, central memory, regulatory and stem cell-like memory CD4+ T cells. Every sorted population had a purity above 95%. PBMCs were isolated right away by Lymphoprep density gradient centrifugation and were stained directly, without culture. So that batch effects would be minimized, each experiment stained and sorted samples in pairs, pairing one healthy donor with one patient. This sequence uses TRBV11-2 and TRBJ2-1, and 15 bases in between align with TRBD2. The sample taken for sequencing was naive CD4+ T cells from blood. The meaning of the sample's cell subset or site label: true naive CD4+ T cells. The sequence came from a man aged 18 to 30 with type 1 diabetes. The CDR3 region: CASGWTSGRERNEQFF. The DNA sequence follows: TGTGCCAGCGGTTGGACTAGCGGGAGGGAACGCAATGAGCAGTTCTTC.